Included here is one T cell receptor beta chain sequence, with context. Its antigen is as yet unknown. The data were obtained in a study of CD8+CD57+ T cells in acquired aplastic anemia. Turning to the study itself: Yields of DNA that came from sorted CD4+ and CD8+ cells averaged roughly 3.2 ug. Healthy donors yielded around 10 million CD4+ cell reads on average. Study-wide results and caveats: Patients and controls were not found to differ significantly in CD8+ Simpson's diversity. Common to patients and controls were 25 to 30 CD8+ CDR3 sequences.

Genomic DNA was employed as the template in profiling TCR beta VDJ and CDR3. Each CDR3 protein gets one entry after TCRdb re-called the reads with MiXCR. The sample lists some 190,000 distinct CDR3 sequences, about half occurring once. Germline values: CDR1 LNHDA, CDR2 SQIVND (reference sequence). The CDR3 length is 15 residues. Unmatched junction bases numbered 4, after V lost 1 base and J lost 6 bases. V and J are TRBV19 and TRBJ1-5; TRBD1 agrees at 9 bases. Sequencing input: sorted CD4+, CD8+, or CD8+CD57+ T cells (not recorded which) from PBMCs. The TCR sequence derives from a human donor in good health. The CDR3: CASSIGGQGGQPQHF. In DNA, the CDR3 is TGTGCCAGTAGTATAGGGGGACAGGGCGGTCAGCCCCAGCATTTT.